The T cell receptor beta chain under discussion was sequenced for a study of blood T cell repertoires in COVID-19. Study-wide background: From the United States, Italy and Spain came samples of acute and convalescent COVID-19.

This clone was observed at least ten times. Unmatched junction bases numbered 15, after V lost 1 base and J lost 6 bases. Germline lookup yields CDR1 SGHAT and CDR2 FQNNGV. The CDR3 contains 17 residues. Measured with immunoSEQ multiplex PCR; TCRdb has only the in-frame clones, and not every one. The table has roughly 190,000 clones, around 84% seen once; the top ten hold 20%. The sequencing input was peripheral blood. This chain uses TRBV11-2 with TRBJ2-7; 7 bases are a match to TRBD1. This TCR was recovered from a human donor in a cohort sampled during active COVID-19. The CDR3 spells CASSLAPGQDLFGEQYV. CDR3 bases: TGTGCCAGCAGCTTAGCGCCCGGACAGGACCTTTTTGGCGAGCAGTACGTC.